Presented here are 29 T cell receptor beta chains from one specimen sequenced in a study of OX40 agonist ivuxolimab in advanced cancers. The data were produced by immunoSEQ multiplex PCR, yet TCRdb's version contains in-frame clones alone and is incomplete. The table has 85,000 to 130,000 clones, about nine tenths seen once. Specimen: CD4+ or CD8+ T cells sorted from blood, collected in a trial of the OX40 agonist ivuxolimab. The origin of the receptors is an adult with an advanced solid tumor such as melanoma, head and neck, liver or kidney cancer.

This chain links TRBV6-1 with TRBJ1-5; TRBD1 agrees at 7 bases. The V gene end was trimmed by 7 bases and the J gene end by 0 bases; junction bases not matched to a gene: 6. Germline CDR1 reads MNHNS; CDR2 reads SASEGT. The CDR3 spans 15 residues. CDR3 DNA sequence: TGTGCCAGCAATCGACAGGGCCCTAGCAATCAGCCCCAGCATTTT. Its protein product is CASNRQGPSNQPQHF.

This clone was detected only once. The chain joins TRBV11-3 to TRBJ2-2; D ambiguous. The CDR3 length is 13 residues. Germline lookup yields CDR1 SGHNT and CDR2 YENEEA. Trimming left V 10 bases short and J 4 bases short, with 13 bases between. CDR3 sequence reads: CATSQRTTGELFF. CDR3 nucleotides: TGTGCCACATCACAGAGAACCACCGGGGAGCTGTTTTTT.

This clone turned up a few times. J is TRBJ1-5 and V is TRBV19, with no clear D. The germline CDR1 and CDR2 sequences are LNHDA and SQIVND (reference sequence). Deletions cut 5 bases from V and 9 bases from J, with 14 bases between. This CDR3 is 13 amino acids long. CDR3 in amino acids: CASSSDRDGPQHF. CDR3 in DNA: TGTGCCAGTAGTTCGGACCGGGATGGGCCCCAGCATTTT. Based on the CDR3 plus reference TRBV19 and TRBJ1-5, the full variable domain is DGGITQSPKYLFRKEGQNVTLSCEQNLNHDAMYWYRQDPGQGLRLIYYSQIVNDFQKGDIAEGYSVSREKKESFPLTVTSAQKNPTAFYLCASSSDRDGPQHFGDGTRLSIL.

This clone was seen once. The chain has TRBV14 and TRBJ2-7, with 7 bases matching TRBD2. V lost 2 bases to trimming and J lost 3 bases; unmatched junction nucleotides: 7. CDR3 length equals 15 residues. CDR1 and CDR2 from the germline V gene are SGHDN and FVKESK. CDR3 residues: CASSQQYGGVYEQYF. CDR3 in DNA: TGTGCCAGCAGCCAACAGTATGGGGGGGTCTACGAGCAGTACTTC. The variable domain in full, with the rest retrieved from reference TRBV14 and TRBJ2-7, is EAGVTQFPSHSVIEKGQTVTLRCDPISGHDNLYWYRRVMGKEIKFLLHFVKESKQDESGMPNNRFLAERTGGTYSTLKVQPAELEDSGVYFCASSQQYGGVYEQYFGPGTRLTVT.

Here the CDR3 reads CAISESGLAGETQYF. Here the CDR3 DNA reads TGTGCCATCAGTGAGTCAGGATTAGCGGGGGAGACCCAGTACTTC. This chain joins TRBV10-3 and TRBJ2-5, with 8 bases matching TRBD2. This CDR3 spans 15 amino acids. CDR1 ENHRY and CDR2 SYGVKD come from the germline V gene. The V segment lost 0 bases and the J segment 5 bases; nucleotides outside the gene matches: 5.

This chain joins TRBV10-2 and TRBJ2-5, with TRBD2 matching 7 bases. The V segment lost 10 bases and the J segment 7 bases; nucleotides outside the gene matches: 12. This CDR3 is built from 13 residues. Germline V gives CDR1 WSHSY, CDR2 SAAADI. The CDR3 DNA is TGCGCCACCACATTCGACTGGGGGGGGACCCAGTACTTC. It specifies CATTFDWGGTQYF.

The chain links TRBV5-5 to TRBJ2-5; 7 positions agree with TRBD1. The V gene's germline CDR1 is SGHKS and CDR2 YYEKEE (reference sequence). With V trimmed by 5 bases and J by 4 bases, 14 bases remained unmatched. CDR3 length equals 16 residues. CDR3 DNA sequence: TGTGCCAGCAGGGAGGCCCTCGACAGGGATTTAGAGACCCAGTACTTC. It yields the protein CASREALDRDLETQYF.

This rearrangement joins TRBV2 to TRBJ1-5; possible D gene TRBD1, 5 bases. The CDR3 covers 14 residues. V was clipped by 7 bases and J by 2 bases, with 12 bases between them. Germline CDR1 is SNHLY and CDR2 is FYNNEI. The CDR3 DNA reads TGTGCCAGCACCCGGGACTTCGGCAATCAGCCCCAGCATTTT. Translating gives CASTRDFGNQPQHF.

The V gene is TRBV5-1, the J gene TRBJ2-5, with D possibly called TRBD1 or TRBD2 (6 bases each). Trimming cost V 1 base and J 4 bases, with 17 bases left between them. Germline CDR1 reads SGHRS; CDR2 reads YFSETQ. The CDR3 contains 16 residues. The CDR3: CASSLTRPGARETQYF. The CDR3 DNA sequence: TGCGCCAGCAGCTTGACCCGGCCGGGGGCCCGAGAGACCCAGTACTTC. Using reference TRBV5-1 and TRBJ2-5 for the parts outside the CDR3, the full variable domain is KAGVTQTPRYLIKTRGQQVTLSCSPISGHRSVSWYQQTPGQGLQFLFEYFSETQRNKGNFPGRFSGRQFSNSRSEMNVSTLELGDSALYLCASSLTRPGARETQYFGPGTRLLVL.

This clone was counted between two and nine times. The chain has TRBV7-2 and TRBJ2-3, with a possible D match to TRBD1 (5 bases). The CDR3 has 15 amino acids. Germline CDR1 SGHTA, CDR2 FQGNSA. Trimming cost V 3 bases and J 4 bases, with 14 bases left between them. The CDR3 DNA reads as TGTGCCAGCAGCTTCCGGGTCCTAGGGGCAGATACGCAGTATTTT. Amino acid sequence: CASSFRVLGADTQYF. Using reference TRBV7-2 and TRBJ2-3 for the parts outside the CDR3, the full variable domain is GAGVSQSPSNKVTEKGKDVELRCDPISGHTALYWYRQSLGQGLEFLIYFQGNSAPDKSGLPSDRFSAERTGGSVSTLTIQRTQQEDSAVYLCASSFRVLGADTQYFGPGTRLTVL.

V gene TRBV4-2 combines with J gene TRBJ2-1; 9 bases are shared with TRBD2. The CDR3 consists of 16 residues. V shed 0 bases, J shed 4 bases, and the junction held 4 bases outside the gene matches. Per the germline V gene, CDR1 is LGHNA and CDR2 is YNFKEQ. CDR3 in amino acids: CASSQDVAGEYNEQFF. The CDR3 nucleotides are TGTGCCAGCAGCCAAGATGTAGCGGGAGAGTACAATGAGCAGTTCTTC.

The chain links TRBV18 to TRBJ2-3; 8 positions agree with TRBD2. The V gene's germline CDR1 is KGHSH and CDR2 LQKENI. This CDR3 spans 15 amino acids. After removal of 2 bases from V and 5 bases from J, the junction contained 6 bases not matched to a gene. CDR3 loop: CASSPKAGVIDTQYF. The CDR3 bases are TGTGCCAGCTCACCAAAAGCGGGAGTGATAGATACGCAGTATTTT. Together with reference TRBV18 and TRBJ2-3, the CDR3 gives the full variable domain: NAGVMQNPRHLVRRRGQEARLRCSPMKGHSHVYWYRQLPEEGLKFMVYLQKENIIDESGMPKERFSAEFPKEGPSILRIQQVVRGDSAAYFCASSPKAGVIDTQYFGPGTRLTVL.

The rearrangement uses TRBV7-9 and TRBJ2-2; D remains ambiguous. The CDR3 covers 13 residues. Per germline, CDR1 SEHNR and CDR2 FQNEAQ (reference sequence). With 6 bases removed from V and 4 bases from J, the gap between germline ends came to 9 bases. CDR3 sequence (DNA): TGTGCCAGCAGGAGTGTGGGCACCGGGGAGCTGTTTTTT. Residues: CASRSVGTGELFF.

The chain couples TRBV4-3 to TRBJ2-6; perhaps TRBD1 as D (6 bases). With 3 bases removed from V and 0 bases from J, the gap between germline ends came to 9 bases. The CDR3 sequence is 16 residues long. Germline values: CDR1 LGHNA, CDR2 YSLEER. The chain's CDR3 is CASSQTGSSGANVLTF. Written as DNA, the CDR3 is TGCGCCAGCAGCCAGACAGGTAGCTCTGGGGCCAACGTCCTGACTTTC.

This clone was seen once. The gene calls are TRBV19 and TRBJ1-5; no reliable D call. V shed 4 bases and J shed 1 base, with 14 bases lying between them. Germline CDR1 reads LNHDA; CDR2 reads SQIVND (reference sequence). This CDR3 spans 16 amino acids. Here the CDR3 DNA reads TGTGCCAGTAGTAGCCCCTCAAGGGTAAGCAATCAGCCCCAGCATTTT. Residues: CASSSPSRVSNQPQHF.

The chain joins TRBV7-6 to TRBJ2-7, with 7 bases identical to TRBD1. Trimming took 4 bases from V and 6 from J; bases not matched to a gene: 6. This CDR3 contains 13 residues. Germline V gives CDR1 SGHVS, CDR2 FNYEAQ. The CDR3 DNA follows: TGTGCCAGCAGCTCGGGACAGACAGGCGAGCAGTACTTC. Residues: CASSSGQTGEQYF.

The V call is TRBV4-1, the J call TRBJ2-2; TRBD1 or TRBD2 may be the D gene (6 bases each). Germline V gene data show CDR1 as MGHRA and CDR2 as YSYEKL. The CDR3 has 16 residues. V shed 6 bases and J shed 4 bases, with 18 bases lying between them. The CDR3 is CASSRGGGGGTGELFF. The CDR3 DNA is TGCGCCAGCAGTAGAGGGGGAGGTGGGGGCACCGGGGAGCTGTTTTTT.

V gene TRBV28 combines with J gene TRBJ2-7; TRBD2 matches 13 bases. V was pared by 4 bases and J by 3 bases, with 9 bases of the junction left unmatched. The CDR3 has 17 amino acids. The germline CDR1 and CDR2 sequences are MDHEN and SYDVKM. Here the CDR3 DNA reads TGTGCCAGCAGTTCCCTACTAGCGGGAGGGCTTGTCTACGAGCAGTACTTC. Translating it yields CASSSLLAGGLVYEQYF.

CDR3 DNA sequence: TGTGCCAGCAGTTCCGGACAGGGGTATGGCTACACCTTC. Translation: CASSSGQGYGYTF. The chain recombines TRBV28 with TRBJ1-2, with 9 nucleotides matching TRBD1. V gave up 4 bases and J gave up 5 bases; unmatched junction bases: 2. Germline CDR1 and CDR2: MDHEN and SYDVKM. The length of the CDR3 is 13 residues.

This clone appeared a single time. The chain uses TRBV5-1 and TRBJ2-2; D not certain. Trimming removed 0 bases at V and 4 bases at J, with 13 bases between. The CDR3 loop spans 16 amino acids. Germline CDR1 and CDR2: SGHRS and YFSETQ. The CDR3: CASSLGQQPATGELFF. CDR3 in DNA: TGCGCCAGCAGCTTGGGACAACAGCCTGCCACCGGGGAGCTGTTTTTT.

The CDR3 bases are TGTGCCAGTCTCCGGGACAGTAACACCGGGGAGCTGTTTTTT. It is translated as CASLRDSNTGELFF. V gene TRBV2 combines with J gene TRBJ2-2; 7 bases align to TRBD1. Germline CDR1 reads SNHLY; CDR2 reads FYNNEI. Trimming removed 9 bases from V and 2 bases from J; junction bases left unmatched: 6. The CDR3 sequence is 14 residues long.

This CDR3 is CASSLTSGDPYEQYF. The CDR3 DNA sequence: TGTGCCAGCAGTCTGACTAGCGGGGACCCCTACGAGCAGTACTTC. V usage is TRBV13 and J usage is TRBJ2-7, with 11 bases fitting TRBD2. Germline CDR1 and CDR2: PRHDT and FYEKMQ (reference sequence). The junction had 6 bases not matched to a gene; V was cut back by 6 bases and J by 2 bases. The CDR3 is 15 residues long.

The chain combines TRBV5-1 with TRBJ2-1; TRBD2 agrees at 7 bases. Germline V lookup: CDR1 SGHRS, CDR2 YFSETQ. V lost 5 bases to trimming and J lost 8 bases; unmatched junction nucleotides: 7. The CDR3 is 13 residues long. The CDR3 DNA is TGCGCCAGCAGACCCCTAGCGGTGTATGAGCAGTTCTTC. Translated, it gives CASRPLAVYEQFF.

This chain connects TRBV4-1 to TRBJ2-1; D is ambiguous. The germline CDR1 and CDR2 sequences are MGHRA and YSYEKL. This CDR3 spans 16 amino acids. V lost 3 bases, J lost 2 bases, and 14 bases lay in between. CDR3 in DNA: TGCGCCAGCAGCCAGGAGCTGCCCGGAACCTACAATGAGCAGTTCTTC. This gives the protein CASSQELPGTYNEQFF.

DNA of the CDR3: TGTGCCAGCAGCTCTTCACTTAGACCAGATAGCAATCAGCCCCAGCATTTT. It specifies CASSSSLRPDSNQPQHF. This chain connects TRBV5-6 to TRBJ1-5; D not resolved. V was trimmed by 3 bases and J by 0 bases, leaving 16 bases between them. Germline values: CDR1 SGHDT, CDR2 YYEEEE. The CDR3 is 17 residues long.

For this clone: Germline is not matched at one junction end, which may reflect a read error. V gene TRBV7-8 combines with J gene TRBJ2-1, with a tentative D call TRBD1 (9 bases). CDR3 length equals 14 residues. Germline V gene lookup returns CDR1 SGHVS and CDR2 FQNEAQ. The CDR3 loop reads CASSVAGQGSEQFF. CDR3 DNA: TGTGCCAGCAGCGTAGCGGGACAGGGCAGTGAGCAGTTCTTC.

This clone was seen just once. The same CDR3 arises from other DNA sequences in this sample as well. CDR3 sequence: CASSVGVGANTGELFF. CDR3 nucleotides: TGTGCCAGCAGCGTAGGTGTAGGGGCGAACACCGGGGAGCTGTTTTTT. The rearrangement joins TRBV9 to TRBJ2-2, with D maybe TRBD1 (5 bases). This CDR3 spans 16 amino acids. Trimming took off 0 bases at V and 0 bases at J, with 9 bases between the two ends. Germline loops: CDR1 SGDLS, CDR2 YYNGEE.

This chain joins TRBV28 and TRBJ2-7; TRBD2 aligns across 7 bases. The trim removed 5 bases at V and 1 base at J, leaving 11 bases unmatched. Germline V gene lookup returns CDR1 MDHEN and CDR2 SYDVKM. The CDR3 has 16 amino acids. The CDR3 region has the DNA TGTGCCAGCAGTACCACGGGCAGCGGGATTTCCTACGAGCAGTACTTC. Encoded protein: CASSTTGSGISYEQYF.

Points on this clone: Other nucleotide sequences in the sample specify the same CDR3. The chain couples TRBV30 to TRBJ1-5; D may be TRBD1 (5 bases). The CDR3 runs 13 residues. Germline V lookup: CDR1 GTSNPN, CDR2 SVGIG (reference sequence). With 0 bases removed from V and 2 bases from J, the gap between germline ends came to 5 bases. CDR3 region: CAWSVQGNQPQHF. Written as DNA, the CDR3 is TGTGCCTGGAGTGTACAGGGCAATCAGCCCCAGCATTTT.